The 31 T cell receptor beta chains below were found in one sample sequenced in a study of blood T cell repertoires in COVID-19. Sequencing used immunoSEQ multiplex PCR; TCRdb keeps in-frame clones, though not all of them. The sample has 150,000 to 200,000 clones, just under 95% seen once; the top ten hold about 5%. Sequenced input: peripheral blood. The source is a woman aged 45 to 65 with acute or convalescent COVID-19.

V and J are TRBV4-2 and TRBJ1-5; D might be TRBD1 (6 bases). CDR3 length equals 12 residues. V lost 0 bases to trimming and J lost 9 bases, with 6 bases between them. The germline gives CDR1 LGHNA, CDR2 YNFKEQ. The CDR3 loop reads CASSQETGPQHF. The CDR3 region has the DNA TGTGCCAGCAGCCAAGAGACAGGGCCCCAGCATTTT.

The chain has TRBV6-1 and TRBJ2-1; TRBD1 matches at 9 bases. CDR3 size: 15 residues. The germline V gene encodes CDR1 MNHNS and CDR2 SASEGT. After removal of 1 base from V and 9 bases from J, the junction contained 7 bases not matched to a gene. In DNA, the CDR3 is TGTGCCAGCAGTGAAGAGGGGACAGGGAGGGGTGAGCAGTTCTTC. Translation: CASSEEGTGRGEQFF.

V usage is TRBV6-5 and J usage is TRBJ1-1, with TRBD1 identical over 8 bases. Trimming cost V 0 bases and J 6 bases; bases outside gene matches: 0. This CDR3 spans 13 amino acids. Germline V gives CDR1 MNHEY, CDR2 SVGAGI. The CDR3 sequence: CASSYSTGAEAFF. The CDR3 coding sequence is TGTGCCAGCAGTTACTCGACAGGGGCTGAAGCTTTCTTT.

V is TRBV7-2 and J is TRBJ2-2; TRBD1 is a possible D gene (5 bases). The CDR3 totals 16 residues. Trimming took 3 bases from V and 4 from J, leaving 15 bases between them. The germline V gene has CDR1 SGHTA and CDR2 FQGNSA. CDR3 sequence reads: CASSFRSSGSTGELFF. CDR3 sequence (DNA): TGTGCCAGCAGCTTCAGGAGTTCAGGGTCCACCGGGGAGCTGTTTTTT. The whole variable domain, remainder taken from reference TRBV7-2 and TRBJ2-2, is GAGVSQSPSNKVTEKGKDVELRCDPISGHTALYWYRQSLGQGLEFLIYFQGNSAPDKSGLPSDRFSAERTGGSVSTLTIQRTQQEDSAVYLCASSFRSSGSTGELFFGEGSRLTVL.

Remarks on this clone: The same CDR3 also results from other DNA sequences found in this sample. The chain has TRBV30 and TRBJ1-5; 8 nucleotides match TRBD1. From germline, CDR1 is GTSNPN and CDR2 SVGIG (reference sequence). Trimming at V came to 0 bases and at J to 2 bases, leaving 0 bases not matched to a gene. The CDR3 is 14 amino acids. The chain's CDR3 is CAWSVTGGNQPQHF. The CDR3 DNA follows: TGTGCCTGGAGTGTGACAGGGGGCAATCAGCCCCAGCATTTT.

The chain couples TRBV7-8 to TRBJ2-7; TRBD2 matches 12 bases. This CDR3 comprises 17 residues. In germline, CDR1 is SGHVS, CDR2 FQNEAQ. V shed 3 bases and J 4 bases; nucleotides not matched to a gene: 10. CDR3 sequence (DNA): TGTGCCAGCAGCTTCCCGACTAGCGGGAGCACTAGGTACGAGCAGTACTTC. This gives the protein CASSFPTSGSTRYEQYF.

The chain couples TRBV20-1 to TRBJ1-4, with no clear D. Germline V gene sequence: CDR1 DFQATT, CDR2 SNEGSKA (reference sequence). The CDR3 runs to 11 residues. Trimming shortened V by 3 bases and J by 5 bases, and 4 bases separated the two germline ends. Here the CDR3 reads CSARRNEKLFF. The CDR3 nucleotides read TGCAGTGCTAGGAGGAATGAAAAACTGTTTTTT.

The chain employs TRBV24-1 and TRBJ2-1, with 11 positions matching TRBD2. V gave up 2 bases and J gave up 4 bases; unmatched junction bases: 3. Germline lookup yields CDR1 KGHDR and CDR2 SFDVKD. CDR3 length: 16 amino acids. DNA of the CDR3: TGTGCCACCAGTGATTCCGGGACTAGCGGATACAATGAGCAGTTCTTC. Its protein product is CATSDSGTSGYNEQFF.

The chain is built from TRBV18 and TRBJ1-6; D remains ambiguous. The ends were cut back, 5 bases at V and 3 bases at J, with 8 bases in the middle. The germline V gene encodes CDR1 KGHSH and CDR2 LQKENI. CDR3 size: 14 residues. The CDR3 protein is CASSNENYNSPLHF. In DNA form, the CDR3 reads TGTGCCAGCTCAAACGAGAACTATAATTCACCCCTCCACTTT.

The chain recombines TRBV19 with TRBJ2-1; TRBD1 agrees at 9 bases. Germline V gene sequence: CDR1 LNHDA, CDR2 SQIVND (reference sequence). The J segment lost 7 bases and the V segment lost 4 bases, leaving 5 bases of the junction unmatched. There are 14 residues in the CDR3. CDR3 bases: TGTGCCAGTAGTACCAGGGACAGGGTAAATGAGCAGTTCTTC. Residues: CASSTRDRVNEQFF.

This chain links TRBV24-1 with TRBJ1-5; D is ambiguous. Germline CDR1 and CDR2: KGHDR and SFDVKD. CDR3 length: 13 amino acids. V was clipped by 4 bases and J by 7 bases, with 10 bases between them. CDR3 sequence reads: CATSEEVGQPQHF. The CDR3 region has the DNA TGTGCCACCAGTGAAGAGGTAGGCCAGCCCCAGCATTTT.

As DNA, the CDR3 is TGTGCCAGCAGCTTTTACAGGGACGATACCGGGGAGCTGTTTTTT. This translates into CASSFYRDDTGELFF. The chain uses TRBV7-9 and TRBJ2-2; maybe TRBD1 (6 bases). The CDR3 runs 15 residues. Per the germline V gene, CDR1 is SEHNR and CDR2 is FQNEAQ (reference sequence). Trimming removed 3 bases from V and 5 bases from J, with 13 bases in between.

This rearrangement joins TRBV5-1 to TRBJ2-1; TRBD2 is a possible D gene (7 bases). Germline V gene lookup returns CDR1 SGHRS and CDR2 YFSETQ. V lost 6 bases and J lost 3, with 16 bases in between. CDR3 length: 15 amino acids. Here the CDR3 reads CASTRGGGNYNEQFF. DNA of the CDR3: TGCGCCAGCACCAGAGGGGGGGGCAACTACAATGAGCAGTTCTTC.

The chain couples TRBV30 to TRBJ2-3; TRBD2 matches 7 bases. This CDR3 spans 11 amino acids. V lost 3 bases to trimming and J lost 7 bases; unmatched junction nucleotides: 1. Germline lookup yields CDR1 GTSNPN and CDR2 SVGIG (reference sequence). The chain's CDR3 is CAWRGGYTQYF. The CDR3 DNA is TGTGCCTGGAGGGGGGGGTATACGCAGTATTTT.

The chain recombines TRBV7-9 with TRBJ1-5; 9 bases map to TRBD1. V was pared by 5 bases and J by 3 bases, with 11 bases of the junction left unmatched. CDR3 length: 17 amino acids. The germline CDR1 and CDR2 sequences are SEHNR and FQNEAQ (reference sequence). The CDR3 region is CASSTQGQGGDNQPQHF. In DNA, the CDR3 is TGTGCCAGCAGCACTCAGGGACAGGGAGGGGACAATCAGCCCCAGCATTTT.

The rearrangement joins TRBV7-2 to TRBJ1-1; TRBD1 might be the D (5 bases). V was trimmed by 2 bases and J by 7 bases, leaving 11 bases between them. This CDR3 is built from 13 residues. Per the germline V gene, CDR1 is SGHTA and CDR2 is FQGNSA. The CDR3 coding sequence is TGTGCCAGCAGCTTACTGGGGCTAAATGAAGCTTTCTTT. Its protein is CASSLLGLNEAFF.

This clone was observed once. The chain links TRBV2 to TRBJ1-5, with a weak D call TRBD1 (6 bases). CDR3 length: 16 amino acids. Germline CDR1 SNHLY, CDR2 FYNNEI. V shed 4 bases and J shed 4 bases, with 17 bases lying between them. The DNA of the CDR3 is TGTGCCAGCAGTGTTGGCAGGGGAGGGCGGAATCAGCCCCAGCATTTT. This gives the protein CASSVGRGGRNQPQHF.

This chain connects TRBV29-1 to TRBJ1-2, with D possibly matching TRBD1 (6 bases). The germline V gene has CDR1 SQVTM and CDR2 ANQGSEA. V dropped 2 bases and J dropped 4 bases, with 17 bases sitting between them. There are 15 residues in the CDR3. The CDR3, as DNA: TGCAGCGTTGAAAGGAAGGCAGGGGCGGGCTATGGCTACACCTTC. Protein product: CSVERKAGAGYGYTF.

The chain links TRBV27 to TRBJ2-2, with D uncertain. The CDR3 runs 15 residues. V was clipped by 2 bases and J by 1 base, with 8 bases between them. CDR1 and CDR2 (germline): MNHEY, SMNVEV (reference sequence). CDR3 sequence: CASSLSFGNTGELFF. CDR3 sequence (DNA): TGTGCCAGCAGTTTAAGTTTCGGGAACACCGGGGAGCTGTTTTTT.

This clone was counted between two and nine times. The chain links TRBV5-1 to TRBJ2-7, with 8 positions matching TRBD2. Germline-derived CDR1 and CDR2 are SGHRS and YFSETQ. This CDR3 is 16 amino acids long. The trim removed 4 bases at V and 2 bases at J, leaving 11 bases unmatched. DNA for the CDR3: TGCGCCAGCAGCCCTCCGGGGGGGCGATCAACCTACGAGCAGTACTTC. It codes for CASSPPGGRSTYEQYF.

The J gene is TRBJ1-2, the V gene TRBV30, with D unresolved. The germline CDR1 and CDR2 sequences are GTSNPN and SVGIG (reference sequence). CDR3 length: 12 amino acids. Deletions cut 4 bases from V and 8 bases from J, with 14 bases between. The CDR3 loop reads CAWTLPGGGYTF. CDR3 bases: TGTGCCTGGACCCTCCCCGGAGGCGGCTACACCTTC.

The rearrangement links TRBV7-2 to TRBJ1-6, with a weak D call TRBD1 (6 bases). The CDR3 is made up of 13 amino acids. In germline, CDR1 is SGHTA, CDR2 FQGNSA. Trimming took 5 bases from V and 15 from J, leaving 17 bases between them. CDR3 in amino acids: CASSPRTDRNLHF. CDR3 DNA: TGTGCCAGCAGCCCGAGGACAGACAGGAACCTCCACTTT.

This chain connects TRBV24-1 to TRBJ1-2; a possible D gene is TRBD1 (6 bases). CDR3 length equals 12 residues. From germline, CDR1 is KGHDR and CDR2 SFDVKD. V shed 7 bases and J shed 8 bases, with 13 bases lying between them. This CDR3 is CATSTGFGGYTF. The CDR3 bases are TGTGCCACCAGCACAGGGTTTGGCGGCTACACCTTC.

The V gene is TRBV9, the J gene TRBJ2-1; 7 bases align to TRBD1. CDR3 size: 13 residues. Germline values: CDR1 SGDLS, CDR2 YYNGEE. J was trimmed by 6 bases and V by 1 base; bases with no gene match: 1. CDR3 sequence: CASSVTGVNEQFF. The CDR3 region has the DNA TGTGCCAGCAGCGTAACAGGGGTCAATGAGCAGTTCTTC.

The genes are TRBV27 and TRBJ2-1; TRBD1 aligns across 12 bases. The CDR3 is made up of 15 amino acids. CDR1 is MNHEY and CDR2 is SMNVEV in the germline V gene (reference sequence). With V trimmed by 6 bases and J by 8 bases, 8 bases remained unmatched. CDR3 coding DNA: TGTGCCAGCAGCCGCGGGACAGGGGGCCCTGATGAGCAGTTCTTC. It is translated as CASSRGTGGPDEQFF.

The V call is TRBV12-3 or TRBV12-4, the J call TRBJ1-1; the D gene is possibly TRBD1 (5 bases). V was pared by 8 bases and J by 5 bases, with 15 bases between. CDR3 length: 13 residues. This CDR3 reads CASGSGRGTEAFF. The CDR3 region has the DNA TGTGCCAGCGGTTCGGGGCGGGGGACTGAAGCTTTCTTT.

The chain has TRBV18 and TRBJ2-3; D possibly corresponds to TRBD2 (6 bases). The CDR3 extends over 14 amino acids. The germline V and J ends were trimmed by 4 bases and 2 bases, with 10 bases remaining between them. Looked up from germline, CDR1 is KGHSH and CDR2 is LQKENI. The CDR3 DNA follows: TGTGCCAGCTCACAGGGACTGAACACAGATACGCAGTATTTT. Translating gives CASSQGLNTDTQYF.

The chain has TRBV6-5 and TRBJ1-3, with unresolved D. V lost 7 bases and J 5 bases, leaving 9 bases between the germline ends. Germline V gene data show CDR1 as MNHEY and CDR2 as SVGAGI. The CDR3 length is 12 residues. The CDR3 nucleotides read TGTGCCAGCACCGAGGAGAGAAACACCATATATTTT. Translated, it gives CASTEERNTIYF.

A single count supports this clone. The rearrangement joins TRBV5-6 to TRBJ1-1; 7 bases line up with TRBD1. CDR1 and CDR2 from the germline V gene are SGHDT and YYEEEE. The V gene end was trimmed by 2 bases and the J gene end by 5 bases; junction bases not matched to a gene: 6. The CDR3 consists of 14 residues. The CDR3 DNA reads TGTGCCAGCAGCTTACAAGGGGGCGGGACTGAAGCTTTCTTT. It translates to CASSLQGGGTEAFF.

The CDR3 sequence: CASSLNRARGDQPQHF. The CDR3 DNA is TGTGCCAGCAGTTTAAACCGGGCCCGGGGTGATCAGCCCCAGCATTTT. This chain joins TRBV28 and TRBJ1-5; unclear D gene. The CDR3 is 16 amino acids. Per the germline V gene, CDR1 is MDHEN and CDR2 is SYDVKM. V was cut by 2 bases and J by 5 bases, with 16 bases left in between.

This rearrangement joins TRBV9 to TRBJ2-7; D perhaps matches TRBD2 (6 bases). The CDR3 contains 17 residues. V was trimmed by 4 bases and J by 5 bases, leaving 25 bases between them. In germline, CDR1 is SGDLS, CDR2 YYNGEE. CDR3 in DNA: TGTGCCAGCAGCCCCCCCCTGGGGACTGCGGCAAGGAACGAGCAGTACTTC. Translating gives CASSPPLGTAARNEQYF.